This T cell receptor (beta chain) was profiled in a study of control samples from healthy donors and cancer patients. Assay used: immunoSEQ multiplex PCR; TCRdb lists only in-frame clones, some missing. The top ten clones hold about 29% of a sample with about 20,000 clones, 85% to 90% of them seen once. The germline CDR1 and CDR2 sequences are SQVTM and ANQGSEA. V lost 6 bases to trimming and J lost 6 bases, with 18 bases between them. The CDR3 has 14 amino acids. This clonotype originated in a man in his fifties or sixties with head and neck cancer. Specimen: PBMCs. J is TRBJ2-1 and V is TRBV29-1, with D perhaps matching TRBD1 or TRBD2 (6 bases each). CDR3 in amino acids: CSVEGGAYSNEQFF. The CDR3 nucleotides read TGCAGCGTCGAGGGGGGCGCGTATAGCAATGAGCAGTTCTTC.